Below are 31 T cell receptor beta chains sequenced from a single sample in a study of naive and memory T cell subsets. General observations from the study: Especially in CD8 cells, naive repertoires contained a few larger clonotypes, possibly CD45RA-re-expressing memory cells.

No antigen has been assigned to these receptors. Both TRBC1 and TRBC2 were covered by a beta constant-region primer of two equimolar oligonucleotides. The ligated cDNA underwent four PCR rounds using SP2 and nested alpha and beta constant-region primers. TCRdb passed the UMI-ligation and nested PCR reads through MiXCR, listing each CDR3 protein once. The sample gives some 110,000 distinct CDR3 sequences, about 14% of which show up once; around 2.7% is in the top ten. What was sequenced was naive CD8+ T cells from blood. These receptors were obtained from a human donor in good health.

This chain links TRBV12-3 or TRBV12-4 with TRBJ1-4; no firm D call. The ends were cut back, 7 bases at V and 10 bases at J, with 19 bases in the middle. The CDR3 contains 14 residues. This chain's CDR3 is CASTLGRPGGKLFF. The CDR3 DNA is TGTGCCAGCACCCTGGGTCGCCCGGGAGGAAAACTGTTTTTT.

The chain employs TRBV29-1 and TRBJ2-7; no definite D call. Trimming pared 1 base from V and 4 bases from J, leaving 20 bases between. Germline V CDR1 and CDR2: SQVTM, ANQGSEA. The CDR3 sequence is 16 residues long. The DNA for the CDR3 is TGCAGCGTTGAAGGGGTTTCTACTCAACGAAAGTACGAGCAGTACTTC. The encoded protein is CSVEGVSTQRKYEQYF.

This clonotype appeared once. The V call is TRBV4-3, the J call TRBJ2-1; 9 nucleotides match TRBD2. The CDR3 consists of 18 residues. Losses at the gene ends were 0 bases for V and 4 bases for J; bases not matched to a gene: 10. In germline, CDR1 is LGHNA, CDR2 YSLEER. The CDR3 DNA follows: TGCGCCAGCAGCCAAGACGGTGGCGGCGGGGGGGTATACAATGAGCAGTTCTTC. This sequence encodes CASSQDGGGGGVYNEQFF.

This clonotype was seen a handful of times. The chain combines TRBV7-8 with TRBJ2-2; either TRBD1 or TRBD2 may supply D (6 bases each). CDR3 size: 15 residues. Trimming stripped 1 base from V and 6 bases from J, with 12 bases between. CDR1 SGHVS and CDR2 FQNEAQ come from the germline V gene. CDR3 bases: TGTGCCAGCAGCTTAGAGGAGGGGGTGGCCGGGGAGCTGTTTTTT. It yields the protein CASSLEEGVAGELFF.

This clonotype came up many times. The chain links TRBV30 to TRBJ2-7, with TRBD2 matching 11 bases. The CDR3 length is 17 residues. Germline trimming cut 3 bases from V and 4 bases from J; bases unmatched to any gene: 14. CDR1 is GTSNPN and CDR2 is SVGIG in the germline V gene (reference sequence). CDR3 nucleotides: TGTGCCTGGAGGCCTACCGAGACTAGCGGGACTTGGTACGAGCAGTACTTC. Translated, it gives CAWRPTETSGTWYEQYF.

The chain is built from TRBV12-3 or TRBV12-4 and TRBJ1-5, with a tentative D call TRBD1 (5 bases). This CDR3 contains 13 residues. CDR3: CASDRNSNQPQHF. The CDR3 bases are TGTGCGAGTGACAGAAATAGCAATCAGCCCCAGCATTTT.

This clonotype has at least ten counts. The chain couples TRBV30 to TRBJ1-1, with unresolved D. V was clipped by 4 bases and J by 5 bases, with 11 bases between them. This CDR3 has 12 residues. CDR1 is GTSNPN and CDR2 is SVGIG in the germline V gene (reference sequence). The CDR3 coding sequence is TGTGCCTGGAAGTACTTGGTAACTGAAGCTTTCTTT. It is translated as CAWKYLVTEAFF.

This clonotype was seen ten or more times. The CDR3 bases are TGCGCCAGCAGCCAAGATCGCGCTAGCGTCCCCTCCTACGAGCAGTACTTC. Its protein product is CASSQDRASVPSYEQYF. The genes are TRBV4-3 and TRBJ2-7; maybe TRBD2 (6 bases). The CDR3 consists of 17 residues. V was clipped by 0 bases and J by 0 bases, with 15 bases between them. CDR1 is LGHNA and CDR2 is YSLEER in the germline V gene.

This clonotype showed up many times. This chain uses TRBV12-3 or TRBV12-4 with TRBJ1-1, with D hard to call. The CDR3 is 12 amino acids. V lost 3 bases and J lost 8, with 10 bases in between. The CDR3 DNA reads TGTGCCAGCAGTTTGGGCTCGAGCGAAGCTTTCTTT. Residues: CASSLGSSEAFF.

This clonotype has more than one count but fewer than ten. The CDR3 loop reads CASSLFRSGGADEKLFF. The CDR3, as DNA: TGTGCCAGCAGCTTATTTCGATCGGGGGGCGCGGATGAAAAACTGTTTTTT. The chain joins TRBV7-2 to TRBJ1-4, with D tentatively TRBD1 (6 bases). V dropped 2 bases and J dropped 6 bases, with 19 bases sitting between them. The germline gives CDR1 SGHTA, CDR2 FQGNSA. This CDR3 comprises 17 residues.

V is TRBV7-9 and J is TRBJ1-5; D gene unclear. The CDR3 covers 15 residues. CDR1 is SEHNR and CDR2 is FQNEAQ in the germline V gene (reference sequence). V lost 3 bases, J lost 4 bases, and 13 bases lay in between. CDR3 amino acids: CASSFGDGGNQPQHF. CDR3 DNA sequence: TGTGCCAGCAGCTTCGGCGACGGAGGAAATCAGCCCCAGCATTTT.

This clonotype was counted at least ten times. V and J are TRBV29-1 and TRBJ2-1; possibly TRBD1 for D (5 bases). Looked up from germline, CDR1 is SQVTM and CDR2 is ANQGSEA. The CDR3 is 14 amino acids. With 7 bases removed from V and 0 bases from J, the gap between germline ends came to 13 bases. The CDR3 spells CSAETGSSYNEQFF. CDR3 DNA: TGCAGCGCCGAAACAGGTAGCTCCTACAATGAGCAGTTCTTC.

This clonotype was seen a few times. This chain connects TRBV18 to TRBJ1-1; D gene ambiguous. There are 16 residues in the CDR3. Trimming left V 3 bases short and J 5 bases short, with 19 bases between. Germline CDR1 is KGHSH and CDR2 is LQKENI. The CDR3 is CASSPTIESMWTEAFF. For the CDR3, the DNA is TGTGCCAGCTCACCTACTATTGAGTCCATGTGGACTGAAGCTTTCTTT. Combining the CDR3 with reference TRBV18 and TRBJ1-1 gives the whole variable domain NAGVMQNPRHLVRRRGQEARLRCSPMKGHSHVYWYRQLPEEGLKFMVYLQKENIIDESGMPKERFSAEFPKEGPSILRIQQVVRGDSAAYFCASSPTIESMWTEAFFGQGTRLTVV.

Ten or more counts support this clonotype. J is TRBJ2-5 and V is TRBV4-3; D gene ambiguous. Germline assignment: CDR1 LGHNA and CDR2 YSLEER. The ends were cut back, 2 bases at V and 5 bases at J, with 9 bases in the middle. There are 13 residues in the CDR3. The CDR3 sequence: CASSQYRAETQYF. In nucleotides, the CDR3 is TGCGCCAGCAGCCAATACCGGGCGGAGACCCAGTACTTC.

The table lists this clonotype with a few counts. The chain is built from TRBV27 and TRBJ1-2, with TRBD1 as a possible D gene (5 bases). The ends were cut back, 6 bases at V and 8 bases at J, with 19 bases in the middle. This CDR3 comprises 14 residues. The germline CDR1 and CDR2 sequences are MNHEY and SMNVEV (reference sequence). CDR3 DNA: TGTGCCAGCAGCCCCGGCCGGGGGGTGTACGGCTACACCTTC. It is translated as CASSPGRGVYGYTF.

The V call is TRBV2, the J call TRBJ1-4; 7 positions agree with TRBD1. V was clipped by 5 bases and J by 7 bases; unmatched bases: 7. The CDR3 length is 14 residues. Germline V gives CDR1 SNHLY, CDR2 FYNNEI. The CDR3 DNA follows: TGTGCCAGCAGTCAGGGGGGGAGACTTGAAAAACTGTTTTTT. Translation: CASSQGGRLEKLFF.

This clonotype was found many times. CDR3 region: CASSEALPFSSYEQYF. The CDR3 DNA reads TGTGCCAGCAGTGAAGCGCTTCCTTTTAGCTCCTACGAGCAGTACTTC. This sequence joins TRBV6-1 and TRBJ2-7, with D hard to call. The germline gives CDR1 MNHNS, CDR2 SASEGT. CDR3 length: 16 amino acids. With 0 bases removed from V and 0 bases from J, the gap between germline ends came to 12 bases.

The table lists this clonotype with a few counts. The chain employs TRBV20-1 and TRBJ2-7, with 7 bases lining up with TRBD1. The germline gives CDR1 DFQATT, CDR2 SNEGSKA (reference sequence). J gave up 6 bases and V 6 bases, and 8 bases lay outside the gene matches. This CDR3 comprises 12 residues. Written as DNA, the CDR3 is TGCAGTGCAAAGGACAGGACGGGCGAGCAGTACTTC. This encodes CSAKDRTGEQYF.

The rearrangement links TRBV7-9 to TRBJ1-1; the D gene is possibly TRBD1 (5 bases). CDR1 is SEHNR, CDR2 FQNEAQ, per germline (reference sequence). The CDR3 has 16 amino acids. V lost 4 bases and J lost 0, with 15 bases in between. The CDR3 bases are TGTGCCAGCAGCTACACAGGTGAATGGATGAACACTGAAGCTTTCTTT. Its protein is CASSYTGEWMNTEAFF.

This sequence joins TRBV30 and TRBJ1-2; D remains unclear. V lost 1 base, J lost 4 bases, and 10 bases lay in between. Germline CDR1 is GTSNPN and CDR2 is SVGIG (reference sequence). CDR3 length: 13 amino acids. This CDR3 reads CAWSGGEGYGYTF. Written as DNA, the CDR3 is TGTGCCTGGAGTGGTGGGGAAGGCTATGGCTACACCTTC.

This clonotype was found many times. The chain couples TRBV6-5 to TRBJ1-1, with a weak D call TRBD1 (6 bases). Trimming cost V 6 bases and J 3 bases, with 17 bases left between them. The length of the CDR3 is 15 residues. The germline gives CDR1 MNHEY, CDR2 SVGAGI. In DNA form, the CDR3 reads TGTGCCAGCAGCCCTTACGAGGGGGGGCACACTGAAGCTTTCTTT. Translation gives CASSPYEGGHTEAFF.

This clonotype has a count of ten or more. The chain links TRBV4-3 to TRBJ1-1; TRBD1 might be the D (6 bases). Trimming shortened V by 0 bases and J by 5 bases, and 13 bases separated the two germline ends. The germline CDR1 and CDR2 sequences are LGHNA and YSLEER. The CDR3 runs to 15 residues. The CDR3 nucleotides read TGCGCCAGCAGCCAAGATCTCAGGGGAGGGACTGAAGCTTTCTTT. Translated, it gives CASSQDLRGGTEAFF.

The rearrangement links TRBV29-1 to TRBJ1-2; 7 positions agree with TRBD1. V lost 7 bases and J lost 8; bases outside the gene matches: 7. CDR1 and CDR2 (germline): SQVTM, ANQGSEA. The CDR3 is made up of 11 amino acids. CDR3 amino acids: CSADPGGGYTF. CDR3 sequence (DNA): TGCAGCGCCGATCCAGGGGGAGGCTACACCTTC.

Only a few counts were recorded for this clonotype. The gene calls are TRBV7-9 and TRBJ2-7; tentative D call: TRBD1 (5 bases). V lost 1 base and J 3 bases, leaving 13 bases between the germline ends. The CDR3 runs to 15 residues. CDR1 and CDR2 from the germline V gene are SEHNR and FQNEAQ (reference sequence). CDR3 loop: CASSLGVLGDYEQYF. CDR3 DNA sequence: TGTGCCAGCAGCTTAGGAGTCCTAGGGGACTACGAGCAGTACTTC.

This rearrangement joins TRBV7-6 to TRBJ2-1, with 8 nucleotides matching TRBD2. Trimming took 2 bases from V and 4 from J; bases not matched to a gene: 7. Germline assignment: CDR1 SGHVS and CDR2 FNYEAQ. The CDR3 runs 16 residues. CDR3 DNA sequence: TGTGCCAGCAGCTTACCTTGGACTAGCACTTACAATGAGCAGTTCTTC. This codes for CASSLPWTSTYNEQFF.

This clonotype was seen at least ten times. J is TRBJ2-2 and V is TRBV4-1; D is uncertain. Trimming took off 4 bases at V and 8 bases at J, with 14 bases between the two ends. CDR1 is MGHRA, CDR2 YSYEKL, per germline. The CDR3 runs 14 residues. CDR3 DNA sequence: TGCGCCAGCAGCCCCCAACAGTCCTCTGGGGAGCTGTTTTTT. Its protein product is CASSPQQSSGELFF.

This clonotype was seen ten or more times. CDR3 sequence reads: CASSLGFRETQYF. The CDR3 DNA is TGTGCCAGCAGTTTAGGATTCAGAGAGACCCAGTACTTC. The chain has TRBV12-3 or TRBV12-4 and TRBJ2-5, with unresolved D. This CDR3 has 13 amino acids. The ends were cut back, 1 base at V and 4 bases at J, with 7 bases in the middle.

This chain links TRBV19 with TRBJ2-1; no clear D. The germline CDR1 and CDR2 sequences are LNHDA and SQIVND (reference sequence). V lost 0 bases and J lost 6, with 12 bases in between. The CDR3 consists of 15 residues. In nucleotides, the CDR3 is TGTGCCAGTAGTATAGATCTGGTGAGTGGCAATGAGCAGTTCTTC. Its translation: CASSIDLVSGNEQFF.

This chain links TRBV7-9 with TRBJ2-6, with D possibly TRBD1 on 6 matching bases. V shed 2 bases and J shed 3 bases, with 17 bases lying between them. This CDR3 is 18 amino acids long. The germline CDR1 and CDR2 sequences are SEHNR and FQNEAQ (reference sequence). The CDR3 spells CASSLLATGNIGANVLTF. As DNA, the CDR3 is TGTGCCAGCAGCTTACTTGCCACAGGGAACATTGGGGCCAACGTCCTGACTTTC.

The chain uses TRBV12-3 or TRBV12-4 and TRBJ2-3; the match to TRBD2 covers 8 bases. Losses at the gene ends were 5 bases for V and 2 bases for J; bases not matched to a gene: 6. The CDR3 totals 15 residues. The CDR3 DNA reads as TGTGCCAGCAGTCCCCGGGGGGGAATCACAGATACGCAGTATTTT. It codes for CASSPRGGITDTQYF.

The chain is built from TRBV13 and TRBJ2-7; 10 positions agree with TRBD1. The V gene's germline CDR1 is PRHDT and CDR2 FYEKMQ (reference sequence). Losses at the gene ends were 5 bases for V and 2 bases for J; bases not matched to a gene: 3. CDR3 length: 14 residues. CDR3 residues: CASSPDRGAYEQYF. The CDR3 DNA follows: TGTGCCAGCAGCCCGGACAGGGGGGCCTACGAGCAGTACTTC.